Listed below are T cell receptor beta chains from one sample, sequenced in a study of blood T cell repertoires in COVID-19. The data were produced by immunoSEQ multiplex PCR, yet TCRdb's version contains in-frame clones alone and is incomplete. Of some 100,000 clones in the sample, about 88% are singletons; the top ten hold around 5.2%. Sequencing was done on a sample of peripheral blood. Receptor source: a woman older than 75 with active COVID-19. Both conserved end residues are part of each CDR3. A D gene is named only where the DNA matches it firmly. Some rows have no size entry. The others give once, few or many, or a class for an expanded clone.

j_call: TRBJ2-7; v_call: TRBV6-5; d_call: TRBD2; clone_size: NA; cdr3_nt: TGTGCCAGCAGCCAAGCGGGAGGGCCCTACGAGCAGTACTTC; cdr3_aa: CASSQAGGPYEQYF
j_call: TRBJ2-2; v_call: TRBV27; d_call: TRBD2; clone_size: NA; cdr3_nt: TGTGCCAGCAGTTTCCAGCGGGGGGTCACCGGGGAGCTGTTTTTT; cdr3_aa: CASSFQRGVTGELFF
j_call: TRBJ2-1; v_call: TRBV24-1; d_call: NA; clone_size: NA; cdr3_nt: TGTGCCACCAGTGATCGACACCCGAGCTCCTACAATGAGCAGTTCTTC; cdr3_aa: CATSDRHPSSYNEQFF
j_call: TRBJ2-4; v_call: TRBV7-2; d_call: NA; clone_size: NA; cdr3_nt: TGTGCCAGCAGCTTACTCAGGGAAGACATTCAGTACTTC; cdr3_aa: CASSLLREDIQYF
j_call: TRBJ1-2; v_call: TRBV4-2; d_call: TRBD1; clone_size: NA; cdr3_nt: TGTGCCAGCAGCCATAGACAGGGTTTTTCAGGTGGCTACACCTTC; cdr3_aa: CASSHRQGFSGGYTF
j_call: TRBJ2-6; v_call: TRBV18; d_call: NA; clone_size: NA; cdr3_nt: TGTGCCAGCTCACCCTTGGGACAAACCTTCTCTGGGGCCAACGTCCTGACTTTC; cdr3_aa: CASSPLGQTFSGANVLTF
j_call: TRBJ2-7; v_call: TRBV10-1; d_call: NA; clone_size: few; cdr3_nt: TGCGCCAGCACTCGACTTCGACAGTACTTC; cdr3_aa: CASTRLRQYF
j_call: TRBJ2-7; v_call: TRBV27; d_call: TRBD1; clone_size: NA; cdr3_nt: TGTGCCAGCAGTCCGGACAGGGGGTACGAGCAGTACTTC; cdr3_aa: CASSPDRGYEQYF
j_call: TRBJ1-1; v_call: TRBV9; d_call: NA; clone_size: NA; cdr3_nt: TGTGCCAGCAGCGTTTCTGTCCTCTACACTGAAGCTTTCTTT; cdr3_aa: CASSVSVLYTEAFF
j_call: TRBJ2-3; v_call: TRBV19; d_call: NA; clone_size: NA; cdr3_nt: TGTGCCAGTAGTCTCATGTTCATGCAGGGGTCAGGGACAGATACGCAGTATTTT; cdr3_aa: CASSLMFMQGSGTDTQYF
j_call: TRBJ2-5; v_call: TRBV1; d_call: NA; clone_size: few; cdr3_nt: TGCACCAGCAGCCAAGATGAGGGGGGGGAAGAGACCCAGTACTTC; cdr3_aa: CTSSQDEGGEETQYF
j_call: TRBJ2-6; v_call: TRBV5-1; d_call: TRBD2; clone_size: NA; cdr3_nt: TGCGCCACCCGGGAGGCCTCTGGGGCCAACGTCCTGACTTTC; cdr3_aa: CATREASGANVLTF
j_call: TRBJ2-1; v_call: TRBV19; d_call: TRBD1; clone_size: NA; cdr3_nt: TGTGCCAGTAGTTCCGACAGGGGTTTCGAGCAGTTCTTC; cdr3_aa: CASSSDRGFEQFF
j_call: TRBJ1-6; v_call: TRBV13; d_call: NA; clone_size: NA; cdr3_nt: TGTGCCAGCAGCTCCCGGACGGGGGGAGAGTCACCCCTCCACTTT; cdr3_aa: CASSSRTGGESPLHF